This paragraph covers one T cell receptor (beta chain) sequence. This entry belongs to a study of cytomegalovirus exposure and HLA in healthy donors. On the study more broadly: HLA-typed donors were the source of approximately 80 million unique TCRs held in an early data release.

Germline loops: CDR1 MNHEY, CDR2 SMNVEV (reference sequence). The germline V and J ends were trimmed by 6 bases and 1 base, with 19 bases remaining between them. CDR3 size: 16 residues. The PCR ran on 60 Vbeta and 13 Jbeta primers. Using immunoSEQ multiplex PCR, the repertoire was profiled, and TCRdb retains in-frame clones only, with some absent. The sample yields under 75,000 clones, just under 75% seen once. This sequence joins TRBV27 and TRBJ2-7; tentatively, D is TRBD1 (6 bases). The sequencing input was PBMCs. The origin of this receptor is a human donor in good health. CDR3 nucleotides: TGTGCCAGCAGGGGGGTCTTCCGGGACATGTCCTACGAGCAGTACTTC. Residues: CASRGVFRDMSYEQYF.